A selection of T cell receptor beta chains follows, all from one sample in a study of PD-L1 blockade in urothelial cancer. This table comes from immunoSEQ multiplex PCR, and its TCRdb copy is limited to in-frame clones, with some not included. The data contain about 86,000 clones, more than 75% of them seen just once; the ten biggest clones take up approximately 15%. Specimen: PBMCs, collected around atezolizumab (anti-PD-L1) treatment. The receptors were sampled from a man between 60 and 70 years old with urothelial cancer. CDR3s include the opening cysteine and the closing phenylalanine or tryptophan. The D gene is left open where the match is weak. Some rows mark clone size as missing; the rest say once, few, many or name a class of expanded clone.

D	size	V	J	CDR3	DNA
TRBD2	NA	TRBV5-1	TRBJ2-3	CASSPTVRGSDTQYF	TGCGCCAGCAGCCCCACCGTGCGGGGGTCAGATACGCAGTATTTT
TRBD2	NA	TRBV5-5	TRBJ2-3	CASSLVAVASGIVDTQYF	TGTGCCAGCAGCTTGGTCGCGGTGGCTAGCGGGATTGTAGATACGCAGTATTTT
NA	NA	TRBV2	TRBJ1-4	CASSEYTGQGKLFF	TGTGCCAGCAGTGAATATACAGGTCAGGGAAAACTGTTTTTT
TRBD1	NA	TRBV27	TRBJ2-7	CASRSTGESWEQYF	TGTGCCAGCAGGTCGACAGGGGAGAGTTGGGAGCAGTACTTC
TRBD1	NA	TRBV19	TRBJ2-5	CASSHRGRETQYF	TGTGCCAGTAGTCACAGGGGGCGTGAGACCCAGTACTTC
TRBD1	once	TRBV19	TRBJ1-5	CASSHLPGGADQPQHF	TGTGCCAGTAGTCACCTCCCAGGGGGCGCGGATCAGCCCCAGCATTTT
NA	NA	TRBV9	TRBJ2-7	CASSVYPGSSYEQYF	TGTGCCAGCAGCGTCTACCCGGGAAGCTCCTACGAGCAGTACTTC
TRBD1	NA	TRBV6-5	TRBJ1-2	CASSRVDRVNRYTF	TGTGCCAGCAGTAGGGTGGACAGGGTGAATCGCTACACCTTC
NA	NA	TRBV11-2	TRBJ1-3	CASSPNLGHLSGNTIYF	TGTGCCAGCAGCCCAAACCTGGGACACCTCTCTGGAAACACCATATATTTT
NA	NA	TRBV7-9	TRBJ1-1	CASSPRVTRSFGTEAFF	TGTGCCAGCAGCCCCCGGGTGACCCGCTCATTTGGGACTGAAGCTTTCTTT
NA	few	TRBV6-1	TRBJ1-2	CATVRDTNFNYGYTF	TGTGCCACTGTCCGGGACACGAATTTTAACTATGGCTACACCTTC
TRBD1	NA	TRBV6-1	TRBJ1-2	CASSVTLPGQGVLGYTF	TGTGCCAGCAGTGTCACCCTCCCGGGACAGGGGGTTCTAGGCTACACCTTC
TRBD2	NA	TRBV27	TRBJ2-5	CASSPLADGRRSQYF	TGTGCCAGCAGCCCACTAGCGGATGGCAGGAGGTCCCAGTACTTC
TRBD1	once	TRBV13	TRBJ2-7	CASSLTLGSTGPEQYF	TGTGCCAGCAGCTTAACGCTAGGGTCGACAGGGCCCGAGCAGTACTTC
TRBD1	few	TRBV11-3	TRBJ1-5	CASSVDRDQPQHF	TGTGCCAGCAGTGTAGACAGGGACCAGCCCCAGCATTTT
TRBD2	NA	TRBV15	TRBJ2-1	CATSRDLTSKPYNEQFF	TGTGCCACCAGCAGAGATCTGACTAGCAAGCCGTACAATGAGCAGTTCTTC
TRBD1	NA	TRBV27	TRBJ2-1	CASSLGQGVYNEQFF	TGTGCCAGCAGTTTGGGACAGGGAGTCTACAATGAGCAGTTCTTC
TRBD1	NA	TRBV14	TRBJ2-7	CASSQPGQGPYEQYF	TGTGCCAGCAGCCAGCCGGGACAGGGCCCCTACGAGCAGTACTTC
TRBD2	NA	TRBV2	TRBJ2-2	CASSGVGGASGELFF	TGTGCCAGCAGTGGTGTCGGGGGGGCGTCCGGGGAGCTGTTTTTT
TRBD1	NA	TRBV7-6	TRBJ1-2	CASSLDNRGNGYTF	TGTGCCAGCAGCTTAGATAACAGGGGAAATGGCTACACCTTC
TRBD1	NA	TRBV15	TRBJ2-7	CATSTRTGSYEQYF	TGTGCCACCAGCACAAGGACAGGATCCTACGAGCAGTACTTC
TRBD1	NA	TRBV7-6	TRBJ2-7	CASSLVSQGAAYEQYF	TGTGCCAGCAGCTTAGTATCACAGGGGGCAGCGTACGAGCAGTACTTC
NA	NA	TRBV5-1	TRBJ2-3	CASSNRGASTDTQYF	TGCGCCAGCAGTAATAGGGGCGCAAGCACAGATACGCAGTATTTT
TRBD2	NA	TRBV7-8	TRBJ2-3	CASSPAVGAGMGDTQYF	TGTGCCAGCAGCCCCGCGGTTGGAGCGGGGATGGGGGATACGCAGTATTTT
TRBD1	NA	TRBV9	TRBJ1-2	CASSTRQGASGYTF	TGTGCCAGCAGCACCCGACAGGGAGCTAGTGGCTACACCTTC
NA	NA	TRBV6-6	TRBJ2-7	CASSLLSGPFKREQYF	TGTGCCAGCAGTCTCCTATCCGGGCCTTTTAAGCGGGAGCAGTACTTC
NA	NA	TRBV28	TRBJ1-3	CASSFSQNRALSGNTIYF	TGTGCCAGCAGTTTTAGTCAGAACAGGGCTTTGTCTGGAAACACCATATATTTT
TRBD1	NA	TRBV9	TRBJ1-3	CASSPSPVRDRAHTIYF	TGTGCCAGCAGCCCGAGCCCCGTCCGGGACAGGGCACACACCATATATTTT